This T cell receptor beta chain derives from a study of chemoradiotherapy in HPV16-positive cancers. General observations from the study: Non-HPV-specific T cells did not expand in tumors during treatment, whereas candidate HPV-specific clones and E7-related motifs did. HPV-specific T cells were functionally defined from only a couple of HPV16-positive patients.

Clones were sequenced by immunoSEQ multiplex PCR, and TCRdb holds only the in-frame ones, with some missing. Of about 32,000 clones listed, about 87% were seen once; the top ten hold roughly 4.4%. A remark on this clone: What it binds is unknown.

Trimming removed 4 bases at V and 1 base at J, with 16 bases between. This CDR3 is built from 16 residues. Germline V gene sequence: CDR1 SGHRS, CDR2 YFSETQ. Samples were taken several times over chemoradiotherapy. J is TRBJ2-3 and V is TRBV5-1; a weak D match, TRBD1 (5 bases). This specimen was blood, taken from a patient who underwent chemoradiotherapy. The sequence was obtained from a human donor with HPV-associated anogenital cancer. CDR3 in DNA: TGCGCCAGCAGCACAGGAATAATCCTAGGCACAGATACGCAGTATTTT. This gives the protein CASSTGIILGTDTQYF.